This T cell receptor beta chain is from a study of identical twins. At least ten counts were recorded for this clonotype. Antigen: not known. Overall study findings and caveats: Cord blood beta clonotypes present at high abundance carried fewer insertions; no such pattern appeared in memory repertoires.

A single record per CDR3 protein comes from TCRdb applying MiXCR to the 5' RACE reads. Here the sample spans around 680,000 distinct CDR3 sequences, over 8.5% being singletons. Germline CDR1 is DFQATT and CDR2 is SNEGSKA (reference sequence). With 3 bases removed from V and 8 bases from J, the gap between germline ends came to 22 bases. CDR3 length: 15 residues. These data were also filed under a second study, of yellow fever vaccine responses in identical twins.

The receptor was isolated from a woman younger than 35 in good health. V and J are TRBV20-1 and TRBJ1-1; perhaps TRBD1 as D (6 bases). Sequenced material: PBMCs. CDR3 sequence: CSASIFGSRQEEAFF. In DNA, the CDR3 is TGCAGTGCTAGTATATTTGGCTCTCGACAGGAAGAAGCTTTCTTT.